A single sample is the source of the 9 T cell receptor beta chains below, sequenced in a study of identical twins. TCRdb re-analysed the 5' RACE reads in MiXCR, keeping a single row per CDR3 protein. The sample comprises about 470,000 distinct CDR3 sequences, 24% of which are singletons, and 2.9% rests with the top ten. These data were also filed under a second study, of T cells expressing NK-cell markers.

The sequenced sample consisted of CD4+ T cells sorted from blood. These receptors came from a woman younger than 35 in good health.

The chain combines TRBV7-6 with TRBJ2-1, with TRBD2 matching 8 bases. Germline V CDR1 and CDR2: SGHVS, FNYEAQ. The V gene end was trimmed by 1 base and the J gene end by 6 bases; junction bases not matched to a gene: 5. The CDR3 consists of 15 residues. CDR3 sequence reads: CASSLGGSGGNEQFF. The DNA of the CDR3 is TGTGCCAGCAGCTTAGGGGGCAGCGGGGGCAATGAGCAGTTCTTC.

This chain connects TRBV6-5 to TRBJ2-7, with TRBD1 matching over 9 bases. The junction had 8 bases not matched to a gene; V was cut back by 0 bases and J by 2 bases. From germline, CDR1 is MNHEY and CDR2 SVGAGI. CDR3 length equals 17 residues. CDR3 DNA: TGTGCCAGCAGTTACTCAAGCGGGACAGGGAAGACCTACGAGCAGTACTTC. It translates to CASSYSSGTGKTYEQYF.

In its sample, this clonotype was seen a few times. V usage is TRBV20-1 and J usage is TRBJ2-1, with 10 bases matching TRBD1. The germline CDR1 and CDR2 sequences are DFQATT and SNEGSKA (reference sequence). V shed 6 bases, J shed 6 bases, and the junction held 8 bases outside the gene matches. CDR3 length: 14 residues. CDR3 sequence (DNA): TGCAGTGCCTCAACGGACAGGGGGATCAATGAGCAGTTCTTC. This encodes CSASTDRGINEQFF.

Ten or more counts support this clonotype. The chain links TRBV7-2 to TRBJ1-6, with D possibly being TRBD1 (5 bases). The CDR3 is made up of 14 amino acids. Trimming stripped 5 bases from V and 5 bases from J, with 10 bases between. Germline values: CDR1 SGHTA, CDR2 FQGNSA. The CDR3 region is CASSEGVDNSPLHF. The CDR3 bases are TGTGCCAGCAGCGAAGGGGTCGATAATTCACCCCTCCACTTT.

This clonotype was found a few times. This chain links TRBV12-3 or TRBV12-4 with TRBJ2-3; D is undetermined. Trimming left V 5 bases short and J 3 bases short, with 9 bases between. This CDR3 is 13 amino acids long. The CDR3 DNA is TGTGCCAGCAGTCTACTGGAGACAGATACGCAGTATTTT. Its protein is CASSLLETDTQYF.

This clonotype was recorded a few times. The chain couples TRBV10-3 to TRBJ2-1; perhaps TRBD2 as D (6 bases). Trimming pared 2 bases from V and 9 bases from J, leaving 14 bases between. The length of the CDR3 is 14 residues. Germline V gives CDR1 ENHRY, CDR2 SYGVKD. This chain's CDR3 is CAISEGLRAIEQFF. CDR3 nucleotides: TGTGCCATCAGTGAGGGACTACGGGCGATTGAGCAGTTCTTC.

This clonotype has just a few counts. CDR3 bases: TGTGCCAGCAGCCCTCTCGGGACTAGCGGGGCGAATACGCAGTATTTT. Its protein is CASSPLGTSGANTQYF. The rearrangement uses TRBV7-3 and TRBJ2-3; TRBD2 matches 13 bases. Germline V gene lookup returns CDR1 SGHTA and CDR2 FQGTGA. The J segment lost 7 bases and the V segment lost 5 bases, leaving 9 bases of the junction unmatched. The CDR3 runs to 16 residues.

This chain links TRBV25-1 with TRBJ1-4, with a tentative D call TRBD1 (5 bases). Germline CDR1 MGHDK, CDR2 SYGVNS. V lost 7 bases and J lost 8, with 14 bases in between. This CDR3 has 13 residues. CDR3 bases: TGTGCCAGCATCGAACCAGGGTCCGAAAAACTGTTTTTT. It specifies CASIEPGSEKLFF.

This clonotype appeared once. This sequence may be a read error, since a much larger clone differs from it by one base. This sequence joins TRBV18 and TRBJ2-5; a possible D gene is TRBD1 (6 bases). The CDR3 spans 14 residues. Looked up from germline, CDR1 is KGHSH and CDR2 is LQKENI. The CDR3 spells CANSPGQGRETQYF. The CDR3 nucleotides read TGTGCCAACTCACCAGGGCAGGGGAGAGAGACCCAGTACTTC.